This entry concerns a single TCR beta chain. These data belong to a study of blood T cell repertoires in COVID-19. In the study overall: T cells, B-cell-depleted T cells, or PBMCs supplied cDNA or gDNA.

As handled by the study authors: Researchers report that nucleated cell counts were estimated from reference gene primer amplification. Assay: immunoSEQ multiplex PCR; the TCRdb copy retains only in-frame clones and omits some. D and trimming come from the DNA, and the V and J calls and clone size come from that table. This sample has roughly 130,000 clones; more than 65% occur once, and the top ten carry around 13%. Trimming cost V 5 bases and J 4 bases, with 15 bases left between them. Germline V gene data show CDR1 as SGHVS and CDR2 as FNYEAQ. The CDR3 covers 14 residues. Sequenced input: peripheral blood. The chain recombines TRBV7-6 with TRBJ2-7, with D possibly TRBD1 on 6 matching bases. This clonotype was sampled from a man at least 80 years old with acute or convalescent COVID-19. The CDR3 protein is CASSPTGTMYEQYF. CDR3 bases: TGTGCCAGCAGCCCCACAGGGACGATGTACGAGCAGTACTTC.